One sample yielded the 25 T cell receptor beta chains listed below, sequenced in a study of CD8 T cells in ankylosing spondylitis. MiXCR was run by TCRdb on the 5' RACE reads, yielding one entry per CDR3 protein. The sample records approximately 250,000 distinct CDR3 sequences, approximately 7.6% being singletons. The sample taken for sequencing was blood, either unsorted or a sorted T cell fraction (not recorded which). The receptors originated from a female donor with ankylosing spondylitis or in good health (not recorded which).

This clonotype has more than one count but fewer than ten. The chain joins TRBV9 to TRBJ1-1; tentatively, D is TRBD1 (5 bases). Germline CDR1 is SGDLS and CDR2 is YYNGEE. The CDR3 has 15 residues. The ends were cut back, 3 bases at V and 4 bases at J, with 16 bases in the middle. This CDR3 reads CASSESGAGGTEAFF. The DNA for the CDR3 is TGTGCCAGCAGCGAGTCCGGGGCCGGGGGCACTGAAGCTTTCTTT.

This clonotype was counted many times. The genes are TRBV12-3 or TRBV12-4 and TRBJ2-7; 7 positions agree with TRBD2. This CDR3 spans 14 amino acids. The V gene end was trimmed by 7 bases and the J gene end by 5 bases; junction bases not matched to a gene: 11. The CDR3: CASTQGLLGNEQYF. In nucleotides, the CDR3 is TGTGCCAGCACCCAGGGACTACTTGGGAACGAGCAGTACTTC.

This clonotype showed up many times. The CDR3 bases are TGCGCCAGCAGCATAGGACAGGGGCATCAGCCCCAGCATTTT. This gives the protein CASSIGQGHQPQHF. This chain connects TRBV5-1 to TRBJ1-5; 9 positions match TRBD1. CDR3 size: 14 residues. The V segment lost 4 bases and the J segment 5 bases; nucleotides outside the gene matches: 4. Germline loops: CDR1 SGHRS, CDR2 YFSETQ.

In this sample, this clonotype turned up many times. V is TRBV5-6 and J is TRBJ1-1; 8 bases are a match to TRBD1. Losses at the gene ends were 2 bases for V and 4 bases for J; bases not matched to a gene: 7. The V gene's germline CDR1 is SGHDT and CDR2 YYEEEE. CDR3 length: 15 residues. CDR3 nucleotide sequence: TGTGCCAGCAGCTTTGGGACAGGTTTGGGCACTGAAGCTTTCTTT. Translated: CASSFGTGLGTEAFF.

V usage is TRBV11-2 and J usage is TRBJ2-3, with 10 bases identical to TRBD2. After removal of 5 bases from V and 4 bases from J, the junction contained 6 bases not matched to a gene. In germline, CDR1 is SGHAT, CDR2 FQNNGV. The CDR3 covers 15 residues. CDR3 nucleotides: TGTGCCAGCAGCCCCCGAGCGGGAGGGGCAGATACGCAGTATTTT. Protein sequence: CASSPRAGGADTQYF.

This clonotype was seen many times. The gene calls are TRBV12-3 or TRBV12-4 and TRBJ1-2; D unresolved. This CDR3 contains 13 residues. The ends were cut back, 4 bases at V and 8 bases at J, with 14 bases in the middle. CDR3 sequence reads: CASSSVTLWGYTF. As DNA, the CDR3 is TGTGCCAGCAGTTCCGTGACGCTCTGGGGCTACACCTTC.

This clonotype was counted at least ten times. This chain joins TRBV5-5 and TRBJ2-3, with 9 nucleotides matching TRBD1. Per the germline V gene, CDR1 is SGHKS and CDR2 is YYEKEE (reference sequence). V was pared by 4 bases and J by 1 base, with 1 base of the junction left unmatched. The CDR3 loop spans 14 amino acids. This chain's CDR3 is CASSRDRGTDTQYF. Here the CDR3 DNA reads TGTGCCAGCAGCCGGGACAGGGGCACAGATACGCAGTATTTT.

The chain combines TRBV4-2 with TRBJ1-1; a possible D gene is TRBD1 (5 bases). Deletions cut 10 bases from V and 10 bases from J, with 22 bases between. Per the germline V gene, CDR1 is LGHNA and CDR2 is YNFKEQ. The CDR3 is made up of 13 amino acids. The CDR3 sequence is CAMGPGHLWGAFF. CDR3 coding DNA: TGTGCCATGGGCCCCGGACACCTCTGGGGAGCTTTCTTT.

Many counts were recorded for this clonotype. V and J are TRBV5-1 and TRBJ1-5; D call uncertain. Germline CDR1 SGHRS, CDR2 YFSETQ. The CDR3 contains 16 residues. The V gene lost 0 bases and the J gene lost 0 bases, with 10 bases spanning the gap. CDR3 nucleotide sequence: TGCGCCAGCAGCTTGGATGGCTACCATAGCAATCAGCCCCAGCATTTT. It codes for CASSLDGYHSNQPQHF.

This clonotype occurred many times. The chain joins TRBV11-3 to TRBJ2-2; D not resolved. V shed 1 base and J shed 6 bases, with 9 bases lying between them. Germline CDR1 SGHNT, CDR2 YENEEA. This CDR3 is built from 14 residues. The CDR3 bases are TGTGCCAGCAGCTTAGCCGGGCAGGCCGGGGAGCTGTTTTTT. Translated: CASSLAGQAGELFF.

Details on this clonotype: With a much larger clone just one base away, this may be a read error. The rearrangement joins TRBV18 to TRBJ1-5, with 10 bases matching TRBD1. The CDR3 extends over 15 amino acids. Germline CDR1 is KGHSH and CDR2 is LQKENI. CDR3 protein: CVSSPETGGIQPQHF. The CDR3 region has the DNA TGTGTCAGCTCACCGGAGACAGGGGGCATTCAGCCCCAGCATTTT.

This chain joins TRBV6-2 or TRBV6-3 and TRBJ2-2; perhaps TRBD2 as D (6 bases). The CDR3 has 14 residues. Germline V lookup: CDR1 MNHEY, CDR2 SVGEGT. Trimming removed 2 bases at V and 6 bases at J, with 10 bases between. The CDR3 DNA reads TGTGCCAGCAGTTACACCCGGGAGTCCGGGGAGCTGTTTTTT. Its translation: CASSYTRESGELFF.

This clonotype was recorded many times. This chain joins TRBV7-9 and TRBJ2-7, with 10 bases aligning to TRBD2. J lost 2 bases, V lost 3 bases, and 4 bases had no gene match. Germline-derived CDR1 and CDR2 are SEHNR and FQNEAQ (reference sequence). CDR3 length equals 15 residues. The CDR3 DNA reads as TGTGCCAGCAGCTTTACTAGCGGGATCCCCTACGAGCAGTACTTC. This gives the protein CASSFTSGIPYEQYF.

In this sample, this clonotype turned up many times. The chain joins TRBV5-1 to TRBJ2-1; 9 bases are a match to TRBD1. J lost 8 bases, V lost 0 bases, and 6 bases had no gene match. Germline values: CDR1 SGHRS, CDR2 YFSETQ. The CDR3 spans 15 residues. The CDR3, as DNA: TGCGCCAGCAGCTTGGGGGACAGGGAAGAAGATGAGCAGTTCTTC. This sequence encodes CASSLGDREEDEQFF.

This clonotype was picked up many times. This chain uses TRBV30 with TRBJ2-2; 11 bases agree with TRBD2. Germline V gene lookup returns CDR1 GTSNPN and CDR2 SVGIG (reference sequence). The CDR3 has 16 amino acids. V shed 4 bases and J 1 base; nucleotides not matched to a gene: 5. CDR3 DNA: TGTGCCTGGATGCTAGCGGGAGGTGTGAACACCGGGGAGCTGTTTTTT. This sequence encodes CAWMLAGGVNTGELFF.

As regards this clonotype: A much more abundant neighbour one base away suggests this may be a read error. The V gene is TRBV11-1, the J gene TRBJ1-3; perhaps TRBD1 as D (6 bases). Germline V gene lookup returns CDR1 SGHAT and CDR2 FQDESV (reference sequence). V was trimmed by 4 bases and J by 0 bases, leaving 19 bases between them. This CDR3 region has 18 residues. The CDR3 DNA follows: TGTGCCAGCAGCTCCCTAGGGGGTCCAGGACGCTCTGGAAACACCATATATTTT. Protein product: CASSSLGGPGRSGNTIYF.

The sample holds many counts of this clonotype. The chain couples TRBV12-3 or TRBV12-4 to TRBJ2-1; the D is unclear. Trimming removed 4 bases from V and 13 bases from J, with 17 bases in between. The CDR3 consists of 13 residues. CDR3 DNA sequence: TGTGCCAGCAGTTCCTATAGCTGGGTTGGACAGTTCTTC. Translation: CASSSYSWVGQFF.

This clonotype turned up a few times. The chain joins TRBV11-2 to TRBJ1-2, with 10 nucleotides matching TRBD1. V shed 5 bases, J shed 1 base, and the junction held 19 bases outside the gene matches. The CDR3 runs to 20 residues. Germline V lookup: CDR1 SGHAT, CDR2 FQNNGV. The CDR3 sequence is CASSLPLKRDRGDLNYGYTF. As DNA, the CDR3 is TGTGCCAGCAGCCTACCTCTAAAAAGGGACAGGGGTGACCTTAACTATGGCTACACCTTC.

This clonotype was detected many times. The J gene is TRBJ2-5, the V gene TRBV25-1; 11 bases fit TRBD2. The CDR3 is made up of 15 amino acids. From germline, CDR1 is MGHDK and CDR2 SYGVNS. V lost 2 bases to trimming and J lost 7 bases; unmatched junction nucleotides: 6. The CDR3 region has the DNA TGTGCCAGCAGTGAAGCTAGCGGGAGGCACGCGACCCAGTACTTC. Amino acid sequence: CASSEASGRHATQYF.

This clonotype was recorded many times. This rearrangement joins TRBV4-3 to TRBJ2-2, with 8 nucleotides matching TRBD2. CDR1 LGHNA and CDR2 YSLEER come from the germline V gene. After removal of 0 bases from V and 1 base from J, the junction contained 4 bases not matched to a gene. CDR3 length: 17 residues. The CDR3 DNA follows: TGCGCCAGCAGCCAAGAACGTAGCGGGGTGAACACCGGGGAGCTGTTTTTT. This codes for CASSQERSGVNTGELFF.

The chain carries TRBV7-2 and TRBJ2-1, with 9 bases lining up with TRBD2. This CDR3 comprises 15 residues. Germline CDR1 and CDR2: SGHTA and FQGNSA. Losses at the gene ends were 1 base for V and 8 bases for J; bases not matched to a gene: 6. CDR3 sequence (DNA): TGTGCCAGCAGCTTAGTTAGCGGGAGACCCGATGAGCAGTTCTTC. Translated: CASSLVSGRPDEQFF.

This clonotype was seen repeatedly, ten times or more. This chain links TRBV25-1 with TRBJ2-2, with D hard to call. The V gene lost 4 bases and the J gene lost 3 bases, with 6 bases spanning the gap. Per the germline V gene, CDR1 is MGHDK and CDR2 is SYGVNS. This CDR3 comprises 13 residues. The CDR3 sequence is CASSGRHTGELFF. The CDR3 region has the DNA TGTGCCAGCAGTGGCCGGCACACCGGGGAGCTGTTTTTT.

V gene TRBV7-2 combines with J gene TRBJ2-1; 7 bases match TRBD2. The germline V gene encodes CDR1 SGHTA and CDR2 FQGNSA. J lost 8 bases, V lost 0 bases, and 10 bases had no gene match. The CDR3 totals 16 residues. CDR3 in DNA: TGTGCCAGCAGCTTAGCGGGGGGAGGGAATTATTATGAGCAGTTCTTC. It is translated as CASSLAGGGNYYEQFF.

This clonotype has ten or more counts. The CDR3 sequence is CASSQDYLNEQYF. The CDR3 coding sequence is TGCGCCAGCAGCCAGGACTATTTAAACGAGCAGTACTTC. This chain joins TRBV4-3 and TRBJ2-7, with D tentatively TRBD2 (6 bases). V was cut by 3 bases and J by 5 bases, with 11 bases left in between. CDR3 length: 13 amino acids. Per the germline V gene, CDR1 is LGHNA and CDR2 is YSLEER.

The gene calls are TRBV11-3 and TRBJ2-2, with no clear D. Between the trimmed V and J ends, which lost 5 bases and 7 bases, there was a span of 11 bases. The CDR3 spans 13 residues. The germline gives CDR1 SGHNT, CDR2 YENEEA. The CDR3 is CASSRSEIGELFF. The CDR3 DNA is TGTGCCAGCAGCCGAAGTGAAATCGGGGAGCTGTTTTTT.